Listed below are T cell receptor beta chains from one sample, sequenced in a study of read filtering for tumor transcriptome and immune sequencing. One entry per CDR3 protein results from TCRdb running MiXCR on the reads. The table has tens of thousands of distinct CDR3 sequences, roughly a fifth seen once. Sequencing was performed on a population of CD138-negative cells sorted from bone marrow. The receptors come from a donor at least 40 years old with multiple myeloma. The CDR3 runs from the conserved cysteine through the conserved F or W. D genes are given only for firm matches. Some rows mark clone size as missing; the rest say once, few, many or name a class of expanded clone.

J gene	D gene	V gene	clone size	CDR3 protein	CDR3 DNA
TRBJ2-5	.	TRBV29-1	many	CSVELVETQYF	TGCAGCGTTGAACTTGTGGAGACCCAGTACTTC
TRBJ2-3	TRBD1	TRBV5-1	.	CASSLEGTGYDTQYF	TGCGCCAGCAGCTTGGAGGGGACAGGGTACGATACGCAGTATTTT
TRBJ2-5	TRBD1	TRBV7-2	few	CASSLAGTGSQRQETQCF	TGTGCCAGCAGCTTAGCGGGGACAGGGTCACAAAGACAAGAGACCCAGTGCTTC
TRBJ2-2	.	TRBV20-1	many	CSARDMSGEGTGELFF	TGCAGTGCTAGAGATATGAGTGGAGAGGGCACCGGGGAGCTGTTTTTT
TRBJ2-1	TRBD1	TRBV11-3	many	CASSPPGRGNAKQFF	TGTGCCAGCAGCCCACCCGGCAGGGGGAACGCGAAGCAGTTCTTC
TRBJ2-1	TRBD2	TRBV20-1	.	CSADGLAGDGQFF	TGCAGTGCTGATGGACTAGCGGGAGATGGGCAGTTCTTC
TRBJ2-5	TRBD1	TRBV19	many	CASSRGQWQETQYF	TGTGCCAGTAGTAGGGGACAGTGGCAAGAGACCCAGTACTTC
TRBJ1-1	.	TRBV5-4	.	CASSPPMRGADTEAFF	TGTGCCAGCAGCCCCCCCATGCGGGGCGCGGACACTGAAGCTTTCTTT
TRBJ2-7	.	TRBV10-3	once	CANSPQLASVEQYF	TGTGCCAACAGTCCCCAACTAGCTTCCGTCGAGCAGTACTTC
TRBJ2-7	.	TRBV5-1	many	CASSFAGYEQYF	TGCGCCAGCAGCTTCGCCGGGTACGAGCAGTACTTC
TRBJ2-5	.	TRBV4-2	.	CPSSRTIGNQETQYF	TGTCCCAGCAGCCGGACTATCGGAAACCAAGAGACCCAGTACTTC
TRBJ2-1	.	TRBV30	many	CAWRGYNEQFF	TGTGCCTGGAGGGGCTACAATGAGCAGTTCTTC
TRBJ2-3	TRBD1	TRBV7-9	.	CASSSHTAGTDSQYF	TGTGCCAGCAGCTCCCACACCGCTGGGACAGATTCGCAGTATTTT
TRBJ2-1	.	TRBV20-1	few	CSARARVGIGYNEQFF	TGCAGTGCTAGAGCCCGGGTAGGGATCGGCTACAATGAGCAGTTCTTC
TRBJ2-1	.	TRBV5-1	many	CASSLAANEQFF	TGCGCCAGCAGCTTGGCGGCCAATGAGCAGTTCTTC
TRBJ2-1	TRBD2	TRBV2	.	CASPPPSGGEFF	TGTGCCAGCCCCCCCCCTAGCGGAGGGGAGTTCTTC
TRBJ2-2	.	TRBV7-3	many	CASSLNGGSHTGELFF	TGTGCCAGCAGCTTAAATGGGGGATCCCACACCGGGGAGCTGTTTTTT
TRBJ1-1	.	TRBV5-1	few	CASSLNLNTEAFF	TGCGCCAGCAGCTTAAACCTGAACACTGAAGCTTTCTTT
TRBJ2-1	TRBD1	TRBV10-3	many	CAISRDRASYNEQFF	TGTGCCATCAGTAGGGACAGGGCCTCCTACAATGAGCAGTTCTTC
TRBJ2-1	TRBD1	TRBV19	many	CASSTRDRATYNEQFF	TGTGCCAGTAGTACCCGGGACAGGGCTACCTACAATGAGCAGTTCTTC
TRBJ2-1	.	TRBV20-1	.	CSARDPRTDEQFF	TGCAGTGCTAGAGATCCTAGGACTGATGAGCAGTTCTTC
TRBJ2-1	.	TRBV20-1	many	CSARDVRGDHEQFF	TGCAGTGCTAGAGATGTCAGGGGGGACCATGAGCAGTTCTTC
TRBJ1-5	TRBD1	TRBV19	once	CASTPDRGDFTRHQPQHF	TGTGCCAGTACCCCGGACAGGGGAGACTTTACACGCCATCAGCCCCAGCATTTT